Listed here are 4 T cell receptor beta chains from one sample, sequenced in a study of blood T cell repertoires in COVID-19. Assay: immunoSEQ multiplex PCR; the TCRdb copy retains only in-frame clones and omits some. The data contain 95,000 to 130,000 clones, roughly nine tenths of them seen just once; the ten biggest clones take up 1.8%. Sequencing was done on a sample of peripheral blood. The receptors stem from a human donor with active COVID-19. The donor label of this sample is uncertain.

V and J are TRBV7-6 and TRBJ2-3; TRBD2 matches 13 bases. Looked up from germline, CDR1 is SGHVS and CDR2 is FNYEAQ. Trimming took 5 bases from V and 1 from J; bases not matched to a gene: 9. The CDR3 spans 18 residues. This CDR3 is CASSISGTSGTRTDTQYF. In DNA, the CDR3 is TGTGCCAGCAGCATATCCGGGACTAGCGGGACCCGCACAGATACGCAGTATTTT.

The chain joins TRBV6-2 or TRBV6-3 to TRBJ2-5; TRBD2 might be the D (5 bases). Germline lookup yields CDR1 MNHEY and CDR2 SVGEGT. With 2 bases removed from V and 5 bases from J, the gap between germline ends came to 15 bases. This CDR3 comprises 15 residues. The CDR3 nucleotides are TGTGCCAGCAGTTACCCGAGGTTTGGGGAGGAGACCCAGTACTTC. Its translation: CASSYPRFGEETQYF.

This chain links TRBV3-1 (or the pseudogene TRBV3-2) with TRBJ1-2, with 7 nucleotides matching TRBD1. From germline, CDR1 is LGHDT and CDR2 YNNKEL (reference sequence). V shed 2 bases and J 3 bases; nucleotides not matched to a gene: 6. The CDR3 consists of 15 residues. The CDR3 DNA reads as TGTGCCAGCAGCCAATCGAGGGGGCCCTACTATGGCTACACCTTC. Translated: CASSQSRGPYYGYTF.

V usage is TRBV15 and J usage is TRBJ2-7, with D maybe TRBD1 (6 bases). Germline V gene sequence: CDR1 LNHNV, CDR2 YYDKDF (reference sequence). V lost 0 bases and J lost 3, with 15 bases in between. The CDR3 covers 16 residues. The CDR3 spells CATSREPPGAFYEQYF. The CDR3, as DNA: TGTGCCACCAGCAGAGAGCCCCCAGGGGCCTTCTACGAGCAGTACTTC.